This T cell receptor (beta chain) was identified during a study of shared clonotypes between healthy human individuals. Study-wide results and limits: Naive CD4 clonotypes were shared across several donors at approximately 5.3%.

Comments on this clone: Its antigen is unidentified.

Method: immunoSEQ multiplex PCR; TCRdb's copy keeps in-frame clones and lacks some. The data contain about 1.1 million clones, approximately 78% of them singletons. Caucasian adults residing in Nashville, Tennessee made up all the donors. Germline lookup yields CDR1 MNHEY and CDR2 SVGAGI. Germline trimming cut 10 bases from V and 4 bases from J; bases unmatched to any gene: 13. The length of the CDR3 is 15 residues. Material for sequencing was memory CD4+ T cells from PBMCs. Indicated subset: CD45RA-negative fraction. The J gene is TRBJ1-2, the V gene TRBV6-5; TRBD1 agrees at 9 bases. This receptor was obtained from a man between 18 and 29 years old in good health. Some clones in this sample may be carry-over from other donors' samples. CDR3 sequence reads: CATRWVGDRAYGYTF. CDR3 nucleotide sequence: TGTGCCACCCGGTGGGTTGGGGACAGGGCCTATGGCTACACCTTC.